The 16 T cell receptor beta chains below come from one sample, sequenced in a study of spatial heterogeneity in lung cancer. In TCRdb, the 5' RACE reads were re-called with MiXCR into one record per CDR3 protein. The table shows just over 75,000 distinct CDR3 sequences, with 8% occurring only once. Time point denoted: sample taken at primary tumor resection. The material was PBMCs, obtained at surgery. Source of these receptors: a male donor with early-stage non-small cell lung cancer.

The chain carries TRBV6-4 and TRBJ1-1, with D hard to call. The CDR3 length is 14 residues. The V gene's germline CDR1 is MRHNA and CDR2 SNTAGT. V lost 2 bases to trimming and J lost 8 bases, with 15 bases between them. CDR3 amino acids: CASSDTPGVEEAFF. DNA for the CDR3: TGTGCCAGCAGTGACACCCCCGGGGTAGAAGAAGCTTTCTTT.

This clonotype has at least ten counts. V gene TRBV6-1 combines with J gene TRBJ2-7; D perhaps matches TRBD2 (6 bases). Trimming pared 2 bases from V and 6 bases from J, leaving 14 bases between. This CDR3 contains 14 residues. Germline V CDR1 and CDR2: MNHNS, SASEGT. CDR3 amino acids: CASSESPGGFEQYF. CDR3 DNA: TGTGCCAGCAGTGAATCTCCTGGGGGGTTCGAGCAGTACTTC.

This clonotype was observed many times. This chain connects TRBV20-1 to TRBJ1-3, with D possibly TRBD1 on 5 matching bases. Per germline, CDR1 DFQATT and CDR2 SNEGSKA (reference sequence). V was trimmed by 0 bases and J by 8 bases, leaving 20 bases between them. The CDR3 is made up of 16 amino acids. The chain's CDR3 is CSARDGSRGAGDTIYF. Written as DNA, the CDR3 is TGCAGTGCTAGAGATGGTTCACGGGGCGCGGGAGACACCATATATTTT.

The chain has TRBV27 and TRBJ1-1; the D gene is possibly TRBD1 (5 bases). V was pared by 3 bases and J by 6 bases, with 11 bases between. CDR1 is MNHEY, CDR2 SMNVEV, per germline (reference sequence). The CDR3 is made up of 13 amino acids. This CDR3 is CASSFGQGAEAFF. As DNA, the CDR3 is TGTGCCAGCAGTTTCGGTCAGGGTGCTGAAGCTTTCTTT.

This clonotype was observed many times. V usage is TRBV12-5 and J usage is TRBJ1-1, with a tentative D call TRBD1 (6 bases). Trimming shortened V by 0 bases and J by 8 bases, and 13 bases separated the two germline ends. CDR3 length: 14 amino acids. The germline V gene encodes CDR1 LGHNT and CDR2 FRNRAP. The CDR3 DNA is TGTGCTAGTGGTTTGGTACTGGGGGGCTTCGAAGCTTTCTTT. Amino acids: CASGLVLGGFEAFF.

This clonotype was observed many times. J is TRBJ2-3 and V is TRBV20-1; perhaps TRBD1 as D (5 bases). V shed 7 bases and J shed 3 bases, with 17 bases lying between them. The CDR3 has 14 residues. Germline values: CDR1 DFQATT, CDR2 SNEGSKA (reference sequence). The CDR3 DNA sequence: TGCAGTGTACAGGCCGACCCGCGGACAGATACGCAGTATTTT. This gives the protein CSVQADPRTDTQYF.

This clonotype was found many times. The rearrangement uses TRBV5-1 and TRBJ1-1; 8 bases map to TRBD1. Germline V gives CDR1 SGHRS, CDR2 YFSETQ. The J segment lost 11 bases and the V segment lost 4 bases, leaving 10 bases of the junction unmatched. The CDR3 sequence is 13 residues long. CDR3 residues: CASSLGQAKDAFF. The CDR3 nucleotides read TGCGCCAGCAGCCTGGGACAGGCCAAAGATGCTTTCTTT.

The chain uses TRBV27 and TRBJ1-2, with D uncertain. Trimming pared 4 bases from V and 4 bases from J, leaving 4 bases between. This CDR3 has 11 amino acids. Germline V gene sequence: CDR1 MNHEY, CDR2 SMNVEV (reference sequence). CDR3 sequence (DNA): TGTGCCAGCAGTTCCGGCTATGGCTACACCTTC. It encodes CASSSGYGYTF.

This clonotype occurred many times. The chain carries TRBV5-1 and TRBJ2-5, with 7 positions matching TRBD2. V dropped 4 bases and J dropped 5; count of bases not matched to a gene: 5. The CDR3 runs 13 residues. In germline, CDR1 is SGHRS, CDR2 YFSETQ. CDR3 protein: CASSIGLGETQYF. The CDR3 DNA reads as TGCGCCAGCAGCATCGGACTAGGGGAGACCCAGTACTTC.

The chain is built from TRBV7-2 and TRBJ1-4; a possible D gene is TRBD1 (6 bases). Trimming removed 1 base from V and 14 bases from J, with 14 bases in between. The CDR3 loop spans 13 amino acids. Germline V lookup: CDR1 SGHTA, CDR2 FQGNSA. CDR3: CASSLVGSQGLFF. CDR3 coding DNA: TGTGCCAGCAGCTTAGTTGGGTCTCAGGGGCTGTTTTTT.

The rearrangement links TRBV5-4 to TRBJ1-1, with no clear D. Per germline, CDR1 SGHNT and CDR2 YYREEE (reference sequence). The CDR3 extends over 15 amino acids. V gave up 0 bases and J gave up 0 bases, with 9 bases separating them. CDR3 nucleotides: TGTGCCAGCAGCTTGGCACGAAACATGAACACTGAAGCTTTCTTT. Translated, it gives CASSLARNMNTEAFF. Using reference TRBV5-4 and TRBJ1-1 for the parts outside the CDR3, the full variable domain is ETGVTQSPTHLIKTRGQQVTLRCSSQSGHNTVSWYQQALGQGPQFIFQYYREEENGRGNFPPRFSGLQFPNYSSELNVNALELDDSALYLCASSLARNMNTEAFFGQGTRLTVV.

This clonotype has ten or more counts. The CDR3 loop reads CASSQRTGYSNQPQHF. For the CDR3, the DNA is TGTGCCAGCAGCCAGAGGACAGGCTATAGCAATCAGCCCCAGCATTTT. The rearrangement joins TRBV3-1 to TRBJ1-5, with TRBD1 matching 7 bases. The germline gives CDR1 LGHDT, CDR2 YNNKEL (reference sequence). Trimming cost V 3 bases and J 0 bases; bases outside gene matches: 5. The CDR3 covers 16 residues.

This clonotype was seen many times. The gene calls are TRBV5-1 and TRBJ1-1; D is perhaps TRBD1 (5 bases). Trimming took 3 bases from V and 1 from J, leaving 13 bases between them. The germline V gene encodes CDR1 SGHRS and CDR2 YFSETQ. The CDR3 runs to 15 residues. The CDR3 loop reads CASSSLTTANTEAFF. CDR3 coding DNA: TGCGCCAGCAGCTCGCTAACGACAGCGAACACTGAAGCTTTCTTT.

In this sample, this clonotype turned up many times. The chain uses TRBV29-1 and TRBJ1-1, with D unresolved. CDR1 and CDR2 from the germline V gene are SQVTM and ANQGSEA. The V gene lost 4 bases and the J gene lost 1 base, with 10 bases spanning the gap. The CDR3 loop spans 13 amino acids. The CDR3 nucleotides read TGCAGCGTTGTAACGGTTTCGAACACTGAAGCTTTCTTT. This gives the protein CSVVTVSNTEAFF.

This clonotype appeared many times. The CDR3, as DNA: TGCGCCAGCAGCCAAGAAATCAACACCATATATTTT. It is translated as CASSQEINTIYF. The chain has TRBV4-1 and TRBJ1-3, with D uncertain. This CDR3 region has 12 residues. V lost 0 bases, J lost 7 bases, and 4 bases lay in between. Germline lookup yields CDR1 MGHRA and CDR2 YSYEKL.

There are many counts of this clonotype. The chain carries TRBV5-1 and TRBJ2-4; D is unresolved. The ends were cut back, 0 bases at V and 8 bases at J, with 9 bases in the middle. This CDR3 contains 13 residues. Germline V CDR1 and CDR2: SGHRS, YFSETQ. CDR3 DNA sequence: TGCGCCAGCAGCTTGGGATGGAGTGACATTCAGTACTTC. Its translation is CASSLGWSDIQYF.